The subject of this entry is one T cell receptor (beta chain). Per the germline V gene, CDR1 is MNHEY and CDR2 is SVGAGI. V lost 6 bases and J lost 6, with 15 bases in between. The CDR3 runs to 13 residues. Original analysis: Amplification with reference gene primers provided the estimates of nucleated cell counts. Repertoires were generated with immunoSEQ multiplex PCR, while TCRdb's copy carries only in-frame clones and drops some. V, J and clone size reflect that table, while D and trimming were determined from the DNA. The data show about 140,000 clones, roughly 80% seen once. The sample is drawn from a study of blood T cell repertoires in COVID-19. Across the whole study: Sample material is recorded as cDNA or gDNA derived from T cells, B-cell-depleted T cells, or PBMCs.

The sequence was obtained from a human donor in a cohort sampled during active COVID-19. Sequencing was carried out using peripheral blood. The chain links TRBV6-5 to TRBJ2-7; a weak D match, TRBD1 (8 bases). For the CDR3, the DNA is TGTGCCAGCAGGTCTACAGGGGGGGGCGAGCAGTACTTC. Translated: CASRSTGGGEQYF.